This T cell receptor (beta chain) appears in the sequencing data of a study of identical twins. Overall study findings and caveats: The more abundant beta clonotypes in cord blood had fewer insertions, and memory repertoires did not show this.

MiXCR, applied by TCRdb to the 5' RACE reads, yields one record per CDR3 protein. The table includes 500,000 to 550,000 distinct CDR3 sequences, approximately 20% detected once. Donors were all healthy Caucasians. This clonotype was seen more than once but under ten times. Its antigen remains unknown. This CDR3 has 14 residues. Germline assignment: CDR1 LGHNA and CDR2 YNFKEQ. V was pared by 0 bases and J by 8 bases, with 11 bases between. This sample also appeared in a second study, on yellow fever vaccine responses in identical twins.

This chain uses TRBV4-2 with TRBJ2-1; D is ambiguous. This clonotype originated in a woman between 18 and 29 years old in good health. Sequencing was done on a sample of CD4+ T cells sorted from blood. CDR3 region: CASSQDHVVDEQFF. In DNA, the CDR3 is TGTGCCAGCAGCCAAGATCACGTAGTGGATGAGCAGTTCTTC.